This entry lists 28 T cell receptor beta chains sequenced from one sample in a study of somatic mutations in cytotoxic T cells in rheumatoid arthritis. Data came from immunoSEQ multiplex PCR; TCRdb stores just in-frame clones and leaves some out. This sample yields around 15,000 clones, of which roughly three quarters are seen a single time; about 7.4% belongs to the top ten. The sample taken for sequencing was CD8+ T cells sorted from blood. Receptors were obtained from an adult with rheumatoid arthritis.

This chain uses TRBV19 with TRBJ2-7, with 14 bases lining up with TRBD2. The trim removed 3 bases at V and 6 bases at J, leaving 4 bases unmatched. CDR1 LNHDA and CDR2 SQIVND come from the germline V gene (reference sequence). The CDR3 has 15 residues. The CDR3 region has the DNA TGTGCCAGTAGTATGGGACTAGCGGGAGCGGCCGAGCAGTACTTC. Translating gives CASSMGLAGAAEQYF.

The chain carries TRBV25-1 and TRBJ1-2; 7 bases are shared with TRBD1. The CDR3 totals 14 residues. V was pared by 6 bases and J by 7 bases, with 11 bases of the junction left unmatched. Germline CDR1 is MGHDK and CDR2 is SYGVNS. CDR3 DNA: TGTGCCAGCAGGGGCTTCGCCAGGGGGGGTGGCTACACCTTC. Its translation: CASRGFARGGGYTF.

V is TRBV9 and J is TRBJ2-5, with TRBD2 as a possible D gene (5 bases). CDR1 is SGDLS and CDR2 is YYNGEE in the germline V gene. Deletions cut 3 bases from V and 2 bases from J, with 11 bases between. CDR3 length: 14 residues. CDR3 loop: CASSASGSQETQYF. CDR3 nucleotide sequence: TGTGCCAGCAGCGCCTCGGGGTCACAAGAGACCCAGTACTTC.

The chain joins TRBV9 to TRBJ2-7, with TRBD2 identical over 9 bases. Looked up from germline, CDR1 is SGDLS and CDR2 is YYNGEE. J was trimmed by 3 bases and V by 0 bases; bases with no gene match: 1. The CDR3 loop spans 14 amino acids. CDR3: CASSVGGGVYEQYF. The CDR3 bases are TGTGCCAGCAGCGTAGGCGGGGGGGTCTACGAGCAGTACTTC.

The CDR3 coding sequence is TGTGCCAGCAGCCTGACTTCGTCTAGCGCAGATACGCAGTATTTT. Protein: CASSLTSSSADTQYF. This sequence joins TRBV7-2 and TRBJ2-3; a weak D match, TRBD2 (6 bases). Germline CDR1 reads SGHTA; CDR2 reads FQGNSA. This CDR3 contains 15 residues. The V and J ends lost 5 bases and 4 bases respectively, with 16 bases between them. The whole variable domain, filled in from reference TRBV7-2 and TRBJ2-3, reads GAGVSQSPSNKVTEKGKDVELRCDPISGHTALYWYRQSLGQGLEFLIYFQGNSAPDKSGLPSDRFSAERTGGSVSTLTIQRTQQEDSAVYLCASSLTSSSADTQYFGPGTRLTVL.

The genes are TRBV21-1 and TRBJ2-1; the D segment call TRBD2 is taken from the table without a DNA check. TRBV21-1 is a pseudogene locus. CDR3 size: 15 residues. The chain's CDR3 is CASSTAGTANNEQFF. The CDR3 DNA is TGTGCCAGCAGCACTGCCGGGACTGCGAACAATGAGCAGTTCTTC.

The chain carries TRBV11-2 and TRBJ2-1; unclear D gene. Trimming pared 5 bases from V and 5 bases from J, leaving 7 bases between. The CDR3 is 12 residues long. Looked up from germline, CDR1 is SGHAT and CDR2 is FQNNGV. The CDR3 DNA reads TGTGCCAGCAGCGCCGAAAACAATGAGCAGTTCTTC. Translating it yields CASSAENNEQFF.

The genes are TRBV19 and TRBJ1-2; D is uncertain. Germline CDR1 reads LNHDA; CDR2 reads SQIVND (reference sequence). V lost 7 bases to trimming and J lost 2 bases, with 20 bases between them. This CDR3 has 16 amino acids. The chain's CDR3 is CASIRNTSTLNYGYTF. DNA for the CDR3: TGTGCCAGTATCCGGAATACTTCAACCCTCAACTATGGCTACACCTTC.

This chain connects TRBV28 to TRBJ2-3; 10 positions match TRBD2. V dropped 5 bases and J dropped 1; count of bases not matched to a gene: 9. The germline gives CDR1 MDHEN, CDR2 SYDVKM. The CDR3 has 17 residues. This CDR3 reads CASSPPELAGGTDTQYF. DNA of the CDR3: TGTGCCAGCAGTCCCCCCGAGCTAGCGGGAGGCACAGATACGCAGTATTTT.

This chain uses TRBV7-9 with TRBJ2-7; D is perhaps TRBD2 (6 bases). V was clipped by 0 bases and J by 2 bases, with 8 bases between them. Germline CDR1 and CDR2: SEHNR and FQNEAQ (reference sequence). The CDR3 has 14 amino acids. CDR3 protein: CASSLAGGTYEQYF. DNA of the CDR3: TGTGCCAGCAGCTTAGCGGGGGGAACCTACGAGCAGTACTTC.

The table lists this clone with a count of one. J is TRBJ2-2 and V is TRBV7-9; no reliable D call. Trimming took 3 bases from V and 3 from J, leaving 2 bases between them. Germline values: CDR1 SEHNR, CDR2 FQNEAQ (reference sequence). The CDR3 is 12 amino acids. The CDR3 bases are TGTGCCAGCAGCTTCTACACCGGGGAGCTGTTTTTT. It translates to CASSFYTGELFF.

The chain employs TRBV28 and TRBJ2-1; 7 bases align to TRBD2. The CDR3 has 14 residues. V was clipped by 4 bases and J by 10 bases; unmatched bases: 10. Germline CDR1 MDHEN, CDR2 SYDVKM. The CDR3 loop reads CASSWEQWGGEQFF. CDR3 sequence (DNA): TGTGCCAGCAGTTGGGAACAGTGGGGGGGAGAGCAGTTCTTC.

The V gene is TRBV27, the J gene TRBJ1-5; 8 nucleotides align to TRBD1. The CDR3 sequence is 14 residues long. The germline gives CDR1 MNHEY, CDR2 SMNVEV (reference sequence). The V and J ends lost 5 bases and 6 bases, in that order; junction bases with no gene match: 6. The CDR3 DNA follows: TGTGCCAGCAGTATAGACAGGGGCGGTCAGCCCCAGCATTTT. Translation: CASSIDRGGQPQHF.

The chain employs TRBV7-9 and TRBJ2-7; D gene uncertain. V lost 3 bases and J lost 0, with 6 bases in between. This CDR3 has 13 residues. CDR1 and CDR2 from the germline V gene are SEHNR and FQNEAQ (reference sequence). The CDR3 region has the DNA TGTGCCAGCAGCTTCGACAACTCCTACGAGCAGTACTTC. Translating it yields CASSFDNSYEQYF. Together with reference TRBV7-9 and TRBJ2-7, the CDR3 gives the full variable domain: DTGVSQNPRHKITKRGQNVTFRCDPISEHNRLYWYRQTLGQGPEFLTYFQNEAQLEKSRLLSDRFSAERPKGSFSTLEIQRTEQGDSAMYLCASSFDNSYEQYFGPGTRLTVT.

The chain links TRBV7-8 to TRBJ1-3, with a possible D match to TRBD1 (5 bases). Per the germline V gene, CDR1 is SGHVS and CDR2 is FQNEAQ. V dropped 4 bases and J dropped 4 bases, with 20 bases sitting between them. The CDR3 length is 17 residues. CDR3 loop: CASSSLPPGIKGNTIYF. Here the CDR3 DNA reads TGTGCCAGCAGCTCCCTCCCCCCAGGGATTAAAGGAAACACCATATATTTT.

This clone is a singleton in its sample. The gene calls are TRBV27 and TRBJ2-1; 8 nucleotides line up with TRBD2. This CDR3 contains 14 residues. V lost 7 bases and J lost 4; bases outside the gene matches: 6. Germline CDR1 is MNHEY and CDR2 is SMNVEV (reference sequence). The CDR3 region is CASKPSGSYNEQFF. Here the CDR3 DNA reads TGTGCCAGCAAACCAAGCGGGAGTTACAATGAGCAGTTCTTC.

The chain recombines TRBV4-1 with TRBJ1-2; maybe TRBD1 (6 bases). The V end lost 0 bases, the J end lost 3 bases, and 11 bases lay between the germline ends. The germline CDR1 and CDR2 sequences are MGHRA and YSYEKL. The CDR3 contains 15 residues. The CDR3 loop reads CASSQERQAYYGYTF. CDR3 sequence (DNA): TGCGCCAGCAGCCAAGAGAGACAGGCTTACTATGGCTACACCTTC.

J is TRBJ1-2 and V is TRBV10-2, with 7 bases lining up with TRBD1. The V gene's germline CDR1 is WSHSY and CDR2 SAAADI. This CDR3 region has 15 residues. Trimming at V came to 5 bases and at J to 6 bases, leaving 12 bases not matched to a gene. As DNA, the CDR3 is TGCGCCAGCAGTCCCCGGGACAGCGGCTTCGATGGCTACACCTTC. Protein: CASSPRDSGFDGYTF.

A few counts support this clone. The rearrangement joins TRBV30 to TRBJ2-7; 7 bases fit TRBD2. The CDR3 length is 16 residues. The V segment lost 0 bases and the J segment 0 bases; nucleotides outside the gene matches: 8. Germline CDR1 is GTSNPN and CDR2 is SVGIG (reference sequence). The CDR3 DNA reads as TGTGCCTGGAGTGTACTGGGGGGGGAAAGCTCCTACGAGCAGTACTTC. Its translation: CAWSVLGGESSYEQYF. Variable domain in full (rest from reference TRBV30 and TRBJ2-7): SQTIHQWPATLVQPVGSPLSLECTVEGTSNPNLYWYRQAAGRGLQLLFYSVGIGQISSEVPQNLSASRPQDRQFILSSKKLLLSDSGFYLCAWSVLGGESSYEQYFGPGTRLTVT.

The chain uses TRBV7-9 and TRBJ2-1, with D perhaps TRBD1 or TRBD2 (5 bases each). This CDR3 has 16 residues. Germline V lookup: CDR1 SEHNR, CDR2 FQNEAQ (reference sequence). Trimming removed 4 bases at V and 0 bases at J, with 13 bases between. CDR3 in amino acids: CASSSRDLSSYNEQFF. The CDR3 bases are TGTGCCAGCAGCTCGAGGGACCTGAGCTCCTACAATGAGCAGTTCTTC. Complete variable domain (other parts from reference TRBV7-9 and TRBJ2-1): DTGVSQNPRHKITKRGQNVTFRCDPISEHNRLYWYRQTLGQGPEFLTYFQNEAQLEKSRLLSDRFSAERPKGSFSTLEIQRTEQGDSAMYLCASSSRDLSSYNEQFFGPGTRLTVL.

The chain has TRBV28 and TRBJ1-1, with D perhaps TRBD1 (6 bases). Trimming cost V 6 bases and J 2 bases, with 13 bases left between them. The CDR3 contains 14 residues. Germline V CDR1 and CDR2: MDHEN, SYDVKM. The CDR3 reads CASSFGTLNTEAFF. As DNA, the CDR3 is TGTGCCAGCAGCTTCGGGACATTAAACACTGAAGCTTTCTTT.

The gene calls are TRBV7-8 and TRBJ1-1, with 10 bases matching TRBD1. J lost 4 bases, V lost 1 base, and 3 bases had no gene match. Germline loops: CDR1 SGHVS, CDR2 FQNEAQ. This CDR3 contains 15 residues. The CDR3 region is CASSLGQGAGTEAFF. The CDR3 nucleotides read TGTGCCAGCAGCTTAGGACAGGGGGCAGGCACTGAAGCTTTCTTT.

The chain couples TRBV7-8 to TRBJ1-1; 7 bases match TRBD1. This CDR3 has 14 amino acids. Germline values: CDR1 SGHVS, CDR2 FQNEAQ. J lost 5 bases, V lost 5 bases, and 8 bases had no gene match. CDR3 sequence reads: CASSPTGRWTEAFF. The CDR3, as DNA: TGTGCCAGCAGCCCGACAGGGCGGTGGACTGAAGCTTTCTTT.

The genes are TRBV28 and TRBJ2-1; tentatively, D is TRBD1 or TRBD2 (7 bases each). This CDR3 is built from 15 residues. In germline, CDR1 is MDHEN, CDR2 SYDVKM. Deletions cut 7 bases from V and 8 bases from J, with 21 bases between. The CDR3 DNA reads TGTGCCAGCACCCCGTGGGAGGGGGCGGCGGATGAGCAGTTCTTC. It specifies CASTPWEGAADEQFF.

V is TRBV28 and J is TRBJ2-1; TRBD2 matches at 7 bases. The CDR3 spans 14 residues. The V gene end was trimmed by 6 bases and the J gene end by 6 bases; junction bases not matched to a gene: 8. CDR1 MDHEN and CDR2 SYDVKM come from the germline V gene. CDR3 loop: CASRGRGGFNEQFF. DNA of the CDR3: TGTGCCAGCAGGGGGAGGGGTGGTTTCAATGAGCAGTTCTTC.

The chain has TRBV27 and TRBJ2-7; the match to TRBD2 covers 8 bases. The CDR3 consists of 13 residues. The V gene's germline CDR1 is MNHEY and CDR2 SMNVEV (reference sequence). J was trimmed by 5 bases and V by 5 bases; bases with no gene match: 5. The CDR3: CASSPREGHEQYF. The CDR3 DNA sequence: TGTGCCAGCAGTCCTCGGGAGGGCCACGAGCAGTACTTC.

In this sample, this clone turned up once. The rearrangement links TRBV5-1 to TRBJ2-5; 7 bases map to TRBD2. The V gene's germline CDR1 is SGHRS and CDR2 YFSETQ. This CDR3 has 15 amino acids. The V segment lost 4 bases and the J segment 2 bases; nucleotides outside the gene matches: 8. Here the CDR3 DNA reads TGCGCCAGCAGCCTGTGGGGGGGGAATCAAGAGACCCAGTACTTC. Its protein product is CASSLWGGNQETQYF.

This CDR3 is CASSLKSGTYYNEQFF. The DNA for the CDR3 is TGTGCCAGCAGTTTAAAAAGCGGGACCTACTACAATGAGCAGTTCTTC. The V gene is TRBV28, the J gene TRBJ2-1; 7 bases match TRBD2. After removal of 2 bases from V and 3 bases from J, the junction contained 7 bases not matched to a gene. Germline assignment: CDR1 MDHEN and CDR2 SYDVKM. The CDR3 consists of 16 residues.